The T cell receptor beta chain under discussion was sequenced for a study of T-cell reconstitution after alpha-beta-depleted transplantation in children listed by TCRdb under 2016. Regarding the complete study: T-cell immune reconstitution after TCRalphabeta/CD19-depleted allogeneic hematopoietic cell transplantation in children was quantitatively tracked in the study by means of TCR repertoire profiling. The paper's findings and limits, for the study overall: In some patients, high TCRbeta diversity at day 60 was attributed to recipient T cells and intrathymic progenitors that had survived conditioning. The apparently early recovery of alphabetaT-cell counts about two months after transplant reportedly depended on only several hundred rapidly expanded clones that came from non-depleted graft cells. Over subsequent months, a decline in hyperexpanded clone frequencies was noted, and after one year, T-cell counts and TCRbeta diversity were mostly ascribed to newly produced T cells.

Comments on this clonotype: It lacks a known antigen. No base-level quality is on record; no much larger clone is a single base apart.

The library was produced with PCR. The sequencer was an Illumina HiSeq 2500. TCR library preparation used molecular barcoding, with unique molecular identifiers applied to normalize quantification of the TCRbeta repertoire. TCRdb reworked the public reads: Q25 trimming with fastp, MiXCR clone assembly, productive beta chains retained. Duplicate CDR3 protein sequences are folded into a single record with the most common DNA and genes. The sample records just over 950,000 distinct CDR3 sequences, about 30% of which are singletons. More than 25% of the sample rests with the top ten. The treatment or condition tag for this specimen amounts to: allogeneic hematopoietic cell transplantation with graft depleted of TCRalphabeta T cells and CD19 B cells. The transplant recipients were children given TCRalphabeta/CD19-depleted allogeneic hematopoietic cell grafts. V loses 0 bases, J loses 3 bases, and the germline ends lie 9 bases apart. From the cysteine through the phenylalanine, the CDR3 covers 15 amino acids. The DNA shown is the 45-base CDR3, in frame from base 1. Sequences LNHNV (CDR1) and YYDKDF (CDR2) are obtained from the germline V gene (reference sequence).

Here the sequenced sample was PBMCs, mostly from graft donor cells, taken 360 days after TCRalphabeta/CD19-depleted stem cell transplant. This TCR came from a boy under two years old who had a stem cell transplant for SCID, so the T cells may come from the graft donor. Here the chain combines TRBV15 and TRBJ1-3; the D gene cannot be named for sure. The CDR3 here reads CATSRDSTRGNTIYF. In nucleotides, the sequence is TGTGCCACCAGCAGAGATAGTACGCGTGGAAACACCATATATTTT.